A selection of T cell receptor beta chains follows, all from one sample in a study of OX40 agonist ivuxolimab in advanced cancers. Using immunoSEQ multiplex PCR, the repertoire was profiled, and TCRdb retains in-frame clones only, with some absent. The table has 50,000 or so clones, 84% seen once. The specimen was CD4+ or CD8+ T cells sorted from blood, collected in a trial of the OX40 agonist ivuxolimab. The receptors come from an adult with an advanced solid tumor such as melanoma, head and neck, liver or kidney cancer. CDR3s include the opening cysteine and the closing phenylalanine or tryptophan. A D gene is named only where the DNA matches it firmly.

j_call,v_call,d_call,cdr3_aa
TRBJ2-7,TRBV5-1,TRBD2,CASSTGLPPYEQYF
TRBJ1-1,TRBV2,TRBD1,CASRPRQGGTEAFF
TRBJ1-1,TRBV5-4,-,CASRGVGAGADTEAFF
TRBJ2-3,TRBV19,-,CATRRGRGTDTQYF
TRBJ2-2,TRBV10-3,TRBD2,CAISRGASGQNTGELFF
TRBJ2-2,TRBV5-6,-,CASSRLGNTGELFF
TRBJ1-4,TRBV5-6,TRBD1,CASSLQGTNEKLFF
TRBJ2-7,TRBV7-6,-,CASSARGGEQYF
TRBJ2-7,TRBV7-8,TRBD1,CASSLERGHYEQYF
TRBJ2-3,TRBV2,TRBD2,CASRPTSVSTDTQYF
TRBJ2-1,TRBV30,TRBD1,CAWSVGTENEQFF
TRBJ2-7,TRBV2,-,CASAQGFRYEQYF
TRBJ2-7,TRBV5-3,-,CARDRAGFAEQYF
TRBJ1-1,TRBV4-2,-,CASSAGGNTEAFF
TRBJ2-3,TRBV9,TRBD2,CASSVTSGSSDTQYF
TRBJ2-1,TRBV11-2,-,CASSPQATGESEQFF
TRBJ1-5,TRBV5-4,TRBD1,CASSTLGQGNQPQHF
TRBJ1-1,TRBV7-2,-,CASSLAWQGGTEAFF
TRBJ2-1,TRBV5-4,-,CASSLGGGAQYNEQFF
TRBJ2-1,TRBV7-9,-,CASSLGQYNEQFF
TRBJ1-1,TRBV5-1,TRBD1,CASSNRGGTEAFF
TRBJ2-3,TRBV7-3,TRBD1,CASSLSGRGSTDTQYF
TRBJ2-7,TRBV9,-,CASSSQDHYEQYF
TRBJ2-7,TRBV7-9,TRBD2,CASSLAETSGNLYEQYF